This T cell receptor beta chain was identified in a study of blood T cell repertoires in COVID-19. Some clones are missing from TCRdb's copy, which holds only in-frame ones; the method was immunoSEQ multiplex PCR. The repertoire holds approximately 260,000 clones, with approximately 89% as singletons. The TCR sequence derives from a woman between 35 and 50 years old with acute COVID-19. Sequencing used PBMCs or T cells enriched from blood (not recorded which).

The CDR3 reads CASSLTVGGAQPQHF. The CDR3 nucleotides read TGTGCCAGCAGTTTAACGGTAGGGGGCGCCCAGCCCCAGCATTTT. J is TRBJ1-5 and V is TRBV28, with TRBD1 matching 7 bases. The germline gives CDR1 MDHEN, CDR2 SYDVKM. V gave up 2 bases and J gave up 7 bases; unmatched junction bases: 8. The CDR3 sequence is 15 residues long. The full variable domain, rest sourced from reference TRBV28 and TRBJ1-5, is DVKVTQSSRYLVKRTGEKVFLECVQDMDHENMFWYRQDPGLGLRLIYFSYDVKMKEKGDIPEGYSVSREKKERFSLILESASTNQTSMYLCASSLTVGGAQPQHFGDGTRLSIL.